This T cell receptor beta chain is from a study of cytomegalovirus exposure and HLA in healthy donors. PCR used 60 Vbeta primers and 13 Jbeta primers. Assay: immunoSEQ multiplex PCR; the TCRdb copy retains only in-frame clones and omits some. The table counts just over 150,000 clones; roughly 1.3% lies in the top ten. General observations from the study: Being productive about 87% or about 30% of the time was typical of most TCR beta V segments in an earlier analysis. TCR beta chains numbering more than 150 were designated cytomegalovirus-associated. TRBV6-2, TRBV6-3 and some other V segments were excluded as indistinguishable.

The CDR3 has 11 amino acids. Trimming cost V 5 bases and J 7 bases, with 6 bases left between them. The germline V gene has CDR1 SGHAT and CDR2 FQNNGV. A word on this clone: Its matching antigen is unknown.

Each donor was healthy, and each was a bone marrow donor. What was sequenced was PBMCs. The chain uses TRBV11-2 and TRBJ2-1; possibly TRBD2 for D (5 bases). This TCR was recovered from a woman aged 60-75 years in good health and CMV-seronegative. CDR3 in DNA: TGTGCCAGCAGCCCGGGGAATGAGCAGTTCTTC. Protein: CASSPGNEQFF.